This entry is about one TCR beta chain. Antigen unknown. The sample comes from a study of T cell repertoires in cytomegalovirus infection. Whole-study context: The study used recently identified HLA-C-restricted and well-studied HLA-B-restricted CMV epitopes. Matching HLA type, along with CMV infection, was indicated by public TCR beta signatures.

TCRdb re-analysed the reads in MiXCR, keeping a single row per CDR3 protein. The table shows approximately 120,000 distinct CDR3 sequences, with more than 30% occurring only once. CDR3 length: 14 residues. From germline, CDR1 is SGHRS and CDR2 YFSETQ. Trimming shortened V by 2 bases and J by 4 bases, and 12 bases separated the two germline ends. General study results and limits: CMV carriers with the relevant HLA were identified by cumulative public TCR beta family frequency. HLA-C-restricted, CMV-specific TCR beta clonotypes were dominant ex vivo.

This receptor was taken from a human donor in good health (CMV status not recorded). Some clones in this sample may be carry-over from other donors' samples. The rearrangement links TRBV5-1 to TRBJ1-1; possibly TRBD1 for D (5 bases). The specimen comprised CD8+ T cells from cultured PBMCs, sampled from culture after CMV antigen stimulation. The chain's CDR3 is CASSFGQGGTEAFF. The DNA for the CDR3 is TGCGCCAGCAGCTTTGGGCAGGGTGGCACTGAAGCTTTCTTT.